This T cell receptor beta chain came from a study of control samples from healthy donors and cancer patients. There are a few counts of this clone. This sample includes further DNA sequences coding for the same CDR3. Trimming cost V 7 bases and J 1 base; bases outside gene matches: 1. This CDR3 is built from 14 residues. Germline assignment: CDR1 LGHNT and CDR2 FRNRAP. This table comes from immunoSEQ multiplex PCR, and its TCRdb copy is limited to in-frame clones, with some not included. Here the sample spans about 270,000 clones, more than 65% being singletons. Material: PBMCs. This TCR was recovered from a woman aged 55-70 years with lung cancer. V gene TRBV12-5 combines with J gene TRBJ2-2; 9 bases line up with TRBD2. Here the CDR3 DNA reads TGTGCTAGTGCGCGGGGGGGGAACACCGGGGAGCTGTTTTTT. Protein sequence: CASARGGNTGELFF.